This T cell receptor beta chain was sequenced for a study of blood T cell repertoires in COVID-19. In the study overall: Nucleic acid was either cDNA or gDNA, and it came from T cells, B-cell-depleted T cells, or PBMCs.

This clone appeared a few times. The V gene end was trimmed by 2 bases and the J gene end by 4 bases; junction bases not matched to a gene: 9. Germline V gene lookup returns CDR1 GTSNPN and CDR2 SVGIG (reference sequence). The CDR3 sequence is 15 residues long. Assay: immunoSEQ multiplex PCR; the TCRdb copy retains only in-frame clones and omits some. The table shows under 250,000 clones, with roughly 86% occurring only once. The chain couples TRBV30 to TRBJ1-2; 8 bases map to TRBD1. This sequence was found in a woman at least 80 years old with COVID-19, enrolled during active disease. The sample taken for sequencing was peripheral blood. CDR3 nucleotides: TGTGCCTGGAGTATCCAGGGGGCGCATACCTATGGCTACACCTTC. Translating gives CAWSIQGAHTYGYTF.